Here is one T cell receptor (beta chain) with its context. The data derive from a study of blood T cell repertoires in COVID-19. The overall study: T cells, B-cell-depleted T cells, or PBMCs supplied cDNA or gDNA.

The CDR3 has 14 residues. V shed 7 bases and J shed 3 bases, with 12 bases lying between them. CDR1 is LNHDA, CDR2 SQIVND, per germline (reference sequence). Under the authors' procedure: Amplified reference gene primers provided the basis for estimating nucleated cell counts. Produced via immunoSEQ multiplex PCR; TCRdb's table is partial and in-frame only. The V and J calls and clone size are taken from that table; D and trimming were inferred from the DNA. The sample has about 350,000 clones, roughly 90% seen once. All enrollees were about 18 to 90 years old and from around 25 US areas. Material: PBMCs or T cells enriched from blood (not recorded which). This receptor was identified in a young woman who had been exposed to COVID-19. The V call is TRBV19, the J call TRBJ2-2; possible D gene TRBD2, 5 bases. The CDR3: CASTPGSHTGELFF. CDR3 DNA sequence: TGTGCCAGTACCCCGGGGTCCCACACCGGGGAGCTGTTTTTT.